This T cell receptor beta chain was observed in a study of beta chain features in type 1 diabetes (dated by TCRdb to between 2017 and 2018). At the level of the whole study: Mean age, gender distribution, total cell number and subset yield did not differ between patients and healthy donors. The study compared TCRB repertoires of sorted circulating CD4+ T cell subsets between recently diagnosed type 1 diabetes patients and matched healthy donors. A total of 107,917,701 sorted cells were examined across all samples, and RNA yield correlated strongly with the number of cells per subset. Naive and central memory subsets were obtained from all 30 or so donors, but regulatory and stem cell-like memory subsets were isolated from only 8 patients and roughly eight healthy donors. Results the study describes overall, beyond this receptor: Naive, central memory and regulatory TCRB repertoires appeared to be more alike among patients than among healthy donors. PCR might favor shorter templates, but patient and control samples were amplified and corrected together, so any skew would affect both groups equally. Because cDNA rather than genomic DNA was sequenced, highly expressing activated cells could have been over-represented, although no difference in activation and CD3 levels was found between groups. In all four CD4+ subsets, TCRB CDR3 length was moderately but significantly shorter in type 1 diabetes patients. At VDJ recombination sites, type 1 diabetes patients had fewer insertions and more deleted nucleotides, which implies abnormalities in thymic rearrangement. Because small numbers of individuals were included in the HLA sub-analyses, any influence of HLA type on TCRB rearrangement was left unresolved.

Between the V and J ends, shortened by 2 bases and 1 base respectively, the junction contains 2 bases. Via the germline V gene, CDR1 is KGHSY and CDR2 FQNENV. Measured from the cysteine to the phenylalanine, the CDR3 is 12 residues long. The sequence is cut down to CDR3 DNA, 36 bases in frame from base 1. Each donor gave one peripheral blood draw, approximately 120 mL on average, collected into heparinised tubes. A BD FACSAria II was used to sort naive, central memory, regulatory and stem cell-like memory CD4+ T cells with a panel that included CD45RO, CCR7, CD25, CD127, CD95 and CD27. Every sorted population had a purity above 98%. Right away, PBMCs were isolated by Lymphoprep density gradient centrifugation and were stained directly, with no culture step. To minimize batch effects, samples were stained and sorted in pairs, one healthy donor with one patient per experiment. Note on this clone: No antigen is known for it. Base qualities are not at hand, and no much larger clone is one base apart.

All of the isolated RNA was reverse transcribed with the High Capacity cDNA Reverse Transcription Kit, so expressed TCRB transcripts were sequenced. Naive, central memory and regulatory T cell samples underwent deep immunoSEQ sequencing, averaging roughly 3.5 million total reads per sample. Sorted cells were lysed in RLT buffer, and RNA was extracted using DNase-treated RNeasy Micro or Mini kits according to cell number. To prevent cross-contamination, each cell subset was processed individually, whereas patient and healthy donor samples were processed jointly. Using the immunoSEQ multiplex PCR, TCRB sequences were amplified from cDNA into 87-bp fragments spanning the CDR3 region. Sequencing of the amplicons was done on the Illumina HiSeq platform. Concerning the study's data processing: PCR bias was computationally corrected using synthetic template baselines, reads within Hamming distance 2 were collapsed, and singletons that could not be merged were discarded. Reads were aligned against IMGT to assign V, D and J genes, CDR3 length and insertions or deletions at six rearrangement sites. Clonotype counts were normalized to sorted cell number within each subset before computing true diversity and Gini coefficients with the tcR R package. Repertoire sharing was quantified using the overlap coefficient calculated on TCRB nucleotide sequences. As a proxy for the pre-selection repertoire, out-of-frame TCRB sequences from naive cells were analyzed. TCRdb took this table from immuneACCESS and kept in-frame rearrangements with V and J called. Such tables lack part of the clones; where checked against another copy, unresolved V genes explain under half of the gap, and the rest is unexplained. Clonal size and the V and J genes are those of that table, whereas D and trimming came from the DNA. Within this sample are roughly 700,000 clones, with about an eighth of them counted one time only. The ten largest make up about 0.02% of the sample.

The receptor comes from a man aged 18 to 29 with type 1 diabetes. The rearranged segments are TRBV16 and TRBJ1-1, with no D gene named confidently. The material sequenced was naive CD4+ T cells from blood. The sample's cell subset or site label, in plain terms: true naive CD4+ T cells. This receptor carries the CDR3 CASSQRNTEAFF. The base sequence is TGTGCCAGCAGCCAACGGAACACTGAAGCTTTCTTT.